The source of this TCR beta chain is a study of shared clonotypes between healthy human individuals. Repertoires were generated with immunoSEQ multiplex PCR, while TCRdb's copy carries only in-frame clones and drops some. The table lists around 2.1 million clones, approximately 95% of them singletons. This clone appeared once. Germline CDR1 MNHEY, CDR2 SVGAGI. This CDR3 is 14 amino acids long. With 5 bases removed from V and 1 base from J, the gap between germline ends came to 8 bases. The chain employs TRBV6-5 and TRBJ2-2; weak D call: TRBD1 (6 bases). The sequence was obtained from a man aged 18 to 29 in good health. Sequencing was done on a sample of naive CD4+ T cells sorted from blood. Subset noted: CD45RA+ positively selected. In DNA, the CDR3 is TGTGCCAGCAGTATGACAGGGAACACCGGGGAGCTGTTTTTT. This encodes CASSMTGNTGELFF.